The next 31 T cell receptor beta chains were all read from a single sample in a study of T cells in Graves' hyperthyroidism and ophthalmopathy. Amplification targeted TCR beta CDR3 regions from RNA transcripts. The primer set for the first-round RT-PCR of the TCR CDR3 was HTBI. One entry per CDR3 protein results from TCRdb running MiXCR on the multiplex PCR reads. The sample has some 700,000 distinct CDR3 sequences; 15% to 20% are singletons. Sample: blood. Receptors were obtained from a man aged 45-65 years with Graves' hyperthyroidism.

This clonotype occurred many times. The CDR3 reads CASRSAGEGTREQFF. Written as DNA, the CDR3 is TGTGCCAGCAGATCCGCGGGGGAGGGAACAAGAGAGCAGTTCTTC. The rearrangement joins TRBV28 to TRBJ2-1; 7 bases line up with TRBD2. Germline CDR1 and CDR2: MDHEN and SYDVKM. The J segment lost 10 bases and the V segment lost 6 bases, leaving 15 bases of the junction unmatched. The CDR3 has 15 amino acids.

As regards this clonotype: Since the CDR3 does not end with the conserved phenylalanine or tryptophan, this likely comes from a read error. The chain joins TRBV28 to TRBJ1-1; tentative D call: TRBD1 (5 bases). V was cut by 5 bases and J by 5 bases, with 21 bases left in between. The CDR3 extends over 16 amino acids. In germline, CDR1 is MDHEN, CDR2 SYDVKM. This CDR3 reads CASSRGGAPGRTEAFS. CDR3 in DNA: TGTGCCAGCAGTCGGGGCGGGGCGCCAGGCCGGACTGAAGCTTTCTCT.

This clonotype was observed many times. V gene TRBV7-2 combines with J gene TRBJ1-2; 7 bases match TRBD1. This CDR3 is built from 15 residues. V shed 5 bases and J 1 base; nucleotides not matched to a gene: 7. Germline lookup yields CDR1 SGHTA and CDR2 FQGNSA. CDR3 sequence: CASSQGTAVNYGYTF. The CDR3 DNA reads TGTGCCAGCAGCCAAGGGACAGCGGTTAACTATGGCTACACCTTC.

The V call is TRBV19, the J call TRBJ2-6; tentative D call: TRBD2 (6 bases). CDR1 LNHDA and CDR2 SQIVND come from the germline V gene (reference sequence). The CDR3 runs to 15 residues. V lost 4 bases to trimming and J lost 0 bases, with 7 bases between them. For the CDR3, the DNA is TGTGCCAGTAGTACCGGGGGCTCTGGGGCCAACGTCCTGACTTTC. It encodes CASSTGGSGANVLTF.

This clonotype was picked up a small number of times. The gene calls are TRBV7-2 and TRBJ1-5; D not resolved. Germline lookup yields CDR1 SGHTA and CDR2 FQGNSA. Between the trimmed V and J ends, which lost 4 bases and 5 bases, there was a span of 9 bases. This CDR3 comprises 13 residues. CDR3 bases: TGTGCCAGCAGCTCCGACCTGGATCAGCCCCAGCATTTT. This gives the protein CASSSDLDQPQHF.

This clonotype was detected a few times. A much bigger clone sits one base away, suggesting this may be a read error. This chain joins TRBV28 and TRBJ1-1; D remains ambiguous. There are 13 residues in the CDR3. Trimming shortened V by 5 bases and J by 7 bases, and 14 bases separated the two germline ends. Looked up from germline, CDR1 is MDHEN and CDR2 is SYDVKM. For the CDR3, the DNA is TGTGCCAGCAGTCCTGACCCGAACCTTGAAGCTTTCTTT. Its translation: CASSPDPNLEAFF.

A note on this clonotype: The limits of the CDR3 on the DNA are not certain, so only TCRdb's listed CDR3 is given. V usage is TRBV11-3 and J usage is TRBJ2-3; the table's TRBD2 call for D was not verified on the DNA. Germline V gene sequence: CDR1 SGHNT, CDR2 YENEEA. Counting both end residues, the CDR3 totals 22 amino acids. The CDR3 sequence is CASSFYICSARSGTSGTDTQYF.

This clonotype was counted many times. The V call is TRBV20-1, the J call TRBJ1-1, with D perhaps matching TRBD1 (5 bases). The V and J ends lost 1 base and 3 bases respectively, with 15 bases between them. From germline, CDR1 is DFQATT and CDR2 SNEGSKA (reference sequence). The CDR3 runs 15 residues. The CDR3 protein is CSARATGPQHTEAFF. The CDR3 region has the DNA TGCAGTGCTAGAGCAACGGGACCGCAGCACACTGAAGCTTTCTTT.

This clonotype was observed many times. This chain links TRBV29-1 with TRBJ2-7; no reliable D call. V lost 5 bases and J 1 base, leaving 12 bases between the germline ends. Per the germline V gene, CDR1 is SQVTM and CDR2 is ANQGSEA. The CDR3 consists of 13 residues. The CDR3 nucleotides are TGCAGCGTTAGAAGGGCTGGATCCTACGAGCAGTACTTC. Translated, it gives CSVRRAGSYEQYF.

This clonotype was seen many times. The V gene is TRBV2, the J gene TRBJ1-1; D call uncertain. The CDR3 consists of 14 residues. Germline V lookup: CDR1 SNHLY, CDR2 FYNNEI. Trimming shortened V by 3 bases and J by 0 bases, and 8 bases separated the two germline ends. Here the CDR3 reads CASSEGFMNTEAFF. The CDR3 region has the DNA TGTGCCAGCAGTGAGGGTTTCATGAACACTGAAGCTTTCTTT.

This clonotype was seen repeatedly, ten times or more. The CDR3: CASSQEGSRGTEAFF. DNA of the CDR3: TGTGCCAGCAGCCAAGAAGGCAGCAGGGGGACTGAAGCTTTCTTT. The genes are TRBV14 and TRBJ1-1; 7 bases line up with TRBD1. V trimming: 0 bases; J trimming: 5 bases; junction bases outside the gene matches: 6. The CDR3 covers 15 residues. Germline V gene data show CDR1 as SGHDN and CDR2 as FVKESK.

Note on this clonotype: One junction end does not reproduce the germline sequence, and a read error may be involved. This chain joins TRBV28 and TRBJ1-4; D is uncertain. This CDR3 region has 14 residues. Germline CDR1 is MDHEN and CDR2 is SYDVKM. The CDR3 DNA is TGTGCCAGCAGTTTCCTACCTTCGAATGAGAAACTGTTTTTT. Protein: CASSFLPSNEKLFF.

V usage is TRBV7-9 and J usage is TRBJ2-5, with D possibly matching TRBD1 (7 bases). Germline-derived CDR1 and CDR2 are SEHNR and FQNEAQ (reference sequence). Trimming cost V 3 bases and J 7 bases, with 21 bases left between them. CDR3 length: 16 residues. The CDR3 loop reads CASSFGTEGGQRTQYF. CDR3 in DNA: TGTGCCAGCAGCTTCGGGACAGAGGGAGGTCAGCGGACCCAGTACTTC.

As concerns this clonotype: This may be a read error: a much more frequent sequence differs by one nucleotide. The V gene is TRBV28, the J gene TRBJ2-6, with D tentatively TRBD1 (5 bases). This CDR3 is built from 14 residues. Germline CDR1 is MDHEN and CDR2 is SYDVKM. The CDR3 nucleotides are TGTGCCAGCAGGCCTAACACTGGGGCCATCGTCCTGACTTTC. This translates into CASRPNTGAIVLTF.

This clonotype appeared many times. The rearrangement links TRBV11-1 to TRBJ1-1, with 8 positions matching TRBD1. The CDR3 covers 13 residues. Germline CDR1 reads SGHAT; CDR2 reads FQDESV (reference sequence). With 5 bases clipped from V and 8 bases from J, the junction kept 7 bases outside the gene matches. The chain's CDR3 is CASSLGTGQEAFF. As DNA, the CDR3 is TGTGCCAGCAGCCTAGGGACAGGACAAGAAGCTTTCTTT.

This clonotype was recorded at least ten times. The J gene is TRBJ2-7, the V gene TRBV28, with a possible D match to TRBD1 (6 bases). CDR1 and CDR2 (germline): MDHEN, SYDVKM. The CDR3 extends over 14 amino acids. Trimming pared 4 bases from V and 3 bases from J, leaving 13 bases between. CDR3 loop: CASSSGTPSYEQYF. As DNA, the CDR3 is TGTGCCAGCAGTTCCGGGACACCGAGCTACGAGCAGTACTTC.

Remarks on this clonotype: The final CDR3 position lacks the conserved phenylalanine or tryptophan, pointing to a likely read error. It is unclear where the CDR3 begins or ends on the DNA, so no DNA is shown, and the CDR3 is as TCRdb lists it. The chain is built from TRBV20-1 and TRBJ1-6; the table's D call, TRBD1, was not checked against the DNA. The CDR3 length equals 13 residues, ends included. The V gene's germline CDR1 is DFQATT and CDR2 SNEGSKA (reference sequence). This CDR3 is CSAENRVNSPLRL.

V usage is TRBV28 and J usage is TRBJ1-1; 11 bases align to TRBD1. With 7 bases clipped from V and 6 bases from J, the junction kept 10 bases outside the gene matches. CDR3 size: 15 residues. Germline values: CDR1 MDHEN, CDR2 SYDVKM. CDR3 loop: CASILSLGQGAEAFF. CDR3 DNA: TGTGCCAGCATTCTCTCCCTGGGACAGGGGGCTGAAGCTTTCTTT.

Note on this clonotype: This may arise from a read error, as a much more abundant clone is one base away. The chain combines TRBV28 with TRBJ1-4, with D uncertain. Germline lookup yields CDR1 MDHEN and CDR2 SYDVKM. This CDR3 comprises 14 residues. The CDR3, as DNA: TGTGCCAGCAGGTCCCCTGGCAGGAATGAAGAACTGTTTTTT. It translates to CASRSPGRNEELFF.

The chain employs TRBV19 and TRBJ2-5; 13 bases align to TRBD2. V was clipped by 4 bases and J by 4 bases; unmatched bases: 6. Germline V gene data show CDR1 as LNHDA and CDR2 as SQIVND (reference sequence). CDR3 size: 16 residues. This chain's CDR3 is CASSNSRLAGGETQYF. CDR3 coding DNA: TGTGCCAGTAGTAATTCGAGACTAGCGGGAGGAGAGACCCAGTACTTC.

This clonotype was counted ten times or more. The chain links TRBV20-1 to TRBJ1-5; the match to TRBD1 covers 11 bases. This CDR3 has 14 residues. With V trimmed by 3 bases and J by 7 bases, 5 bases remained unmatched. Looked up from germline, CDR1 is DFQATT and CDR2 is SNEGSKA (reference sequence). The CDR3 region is CSASPGQGEQPQHF. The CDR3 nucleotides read TGCAGTGCTAGTCCGGGACAGGGGGAACAGCCCCAGCATTTT.

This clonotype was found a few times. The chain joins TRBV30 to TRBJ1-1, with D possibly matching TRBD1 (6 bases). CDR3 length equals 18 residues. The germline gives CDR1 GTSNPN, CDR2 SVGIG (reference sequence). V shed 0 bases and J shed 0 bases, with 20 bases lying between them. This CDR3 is CAWSVRVGQLALNTEAFF. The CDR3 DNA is TGTGCCTGGAGTGTACGGGTCGGACAGTTAGCCCTGAACACTGAAGCTTTCTTT. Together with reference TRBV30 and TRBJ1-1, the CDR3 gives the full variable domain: SQTIHQWPATLVQPVGSPLSLECTVEGTSNPNLYWYRQAAGRGLQLLFYSVGIGQISSEVPQNLSASRPQDRQFILSSKKLLLSDSGFYLCAWSVRVGQLALNTEAFFGQGTRLTVV.

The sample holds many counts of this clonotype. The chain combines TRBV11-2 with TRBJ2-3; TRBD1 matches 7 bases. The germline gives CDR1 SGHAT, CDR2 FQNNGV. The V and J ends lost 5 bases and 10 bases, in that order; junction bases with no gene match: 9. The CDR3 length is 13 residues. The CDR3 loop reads CASSLDRVGPQYF. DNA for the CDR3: TGTGCCAGCAGCCTCGACAGGGTTGGACCGCAGTATTTT.

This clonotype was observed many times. The CDR3 region is CASSLAAGRQETQYF. Written as DNA, the CDR3 is TGTGCCAGCAGCTTAGCGGCAGGGAGGCAAGAGACCCAGTACTTC. V and J are TRBV7-9 and TRBJ2-5; TRBD2 is a possible D gene (6 bases). CDR3 size: 15 residues. Germline V gene lookup returns CDR1 SEHNR and CDR2 FQNEAQ (reference sequence). Trimming took 0 bases from V and 2 from J, leaving 10 bases between them.

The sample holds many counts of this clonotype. CDR3 sequence reads: CAWSAQNNQPQHF. CDR3 DNA sequence: TGTGCCTGGAGTGCCCAGAACAATCAGCCCCAGCATTTT. This chain links TRBV30 with TRBJ1-5; D is unresolved. The CDR3 runs to 13 residues. V lost 1 base and J 3 bases, leaving 7 bases between the germline ends. The germline CDR1 and CDR2 sequences are GTSNPN and SVGIG (reference sequence). Looking up the rest from reference TRBV30 and TRBJ1-5 gives the full variable domain: SQTIHQWPATLVQPVGSPLSLECTVEGTSNPNLYWYRQAAGRGLQLLFYSVGIGQISSEVPQNLSASRPQDRQFILSSKKLLLSDSGFYLCAWSAQNNQPQHFGDGTRLSIL.

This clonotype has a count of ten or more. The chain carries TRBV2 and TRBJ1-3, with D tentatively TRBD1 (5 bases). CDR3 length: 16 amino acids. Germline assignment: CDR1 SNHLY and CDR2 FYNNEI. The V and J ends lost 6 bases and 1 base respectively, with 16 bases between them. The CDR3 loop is CASRNRDGRSGNTIYF. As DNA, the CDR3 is TGTGCCAGCAGAAACCGGGACGGAAGATCTGGAAACACCATATATTTT.

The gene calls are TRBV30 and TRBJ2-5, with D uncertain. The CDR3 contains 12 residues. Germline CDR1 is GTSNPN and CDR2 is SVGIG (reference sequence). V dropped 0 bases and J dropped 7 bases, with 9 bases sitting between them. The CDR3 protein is CAWSVYSGTQYF. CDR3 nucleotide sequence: TGTGCCTGGAGTGTATATTCGGGGACCCAGTACTTC.

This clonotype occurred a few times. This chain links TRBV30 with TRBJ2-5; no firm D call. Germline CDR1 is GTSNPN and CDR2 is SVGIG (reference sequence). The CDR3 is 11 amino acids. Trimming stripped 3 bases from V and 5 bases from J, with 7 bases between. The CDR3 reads CAWRERETQYF. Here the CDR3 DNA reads TGTGCCTGGAGAGAGAGGGAGACCCAGTACTTC.

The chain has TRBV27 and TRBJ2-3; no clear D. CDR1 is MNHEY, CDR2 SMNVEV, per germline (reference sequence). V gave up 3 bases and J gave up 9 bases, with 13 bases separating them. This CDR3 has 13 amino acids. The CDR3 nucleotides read TGTGCCAGCAGTTTCACCGGGTTGCCAACGCAGTATTTT. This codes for CASSFTGLPTQYF.

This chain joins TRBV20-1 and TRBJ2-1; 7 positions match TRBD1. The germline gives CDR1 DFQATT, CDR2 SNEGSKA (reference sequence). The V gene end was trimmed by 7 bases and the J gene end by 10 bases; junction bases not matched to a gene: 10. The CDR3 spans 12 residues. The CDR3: CSGYRGINEQFF. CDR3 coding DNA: TGCAGTGGTTACAGGGGAATAAACGAGCAGTTCTTC.

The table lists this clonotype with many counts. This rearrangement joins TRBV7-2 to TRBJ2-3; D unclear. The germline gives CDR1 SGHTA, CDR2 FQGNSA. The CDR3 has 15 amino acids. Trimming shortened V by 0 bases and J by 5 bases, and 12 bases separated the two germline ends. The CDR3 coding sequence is TGTGCCAGCAGCTTAGCATTCGGGTCGGGAGATACGCAGTATTTT. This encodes CASSLAFGSGDTQYF.